A single sample is the source of the 22 T cell receptor beta chains below, sequenced in a study of CD8+ T cells in alopecia areata. Described treatment: oral pan-JAK inhibitor, 5-10 mg twice daily. Once RNA had been extracted, it was reverse transcribed into cDNA to act as the sequencing template. Some clones are missing from TCRdb's copy, which holds only in-frame ones; the method was immunoSEQ multiplex PCR. The table records some 110,000 clones, roughly 60% of them present only once. This sample comprised CD8+ T cells sorted from blood, obtained at week 4, from a patient treated with tofacitinib. The receptor source for this set is a human donor with alopecia areata.

This chain joins TRBV2 and TRBJ2-3, with D possibly matching TRBD2 (6 bases). The germline V gene encodes CDR1 SNHLY and CDR2 FYNNEI. This CDR3 spans 16 amino acids. The V end was cut by 0 bases, the J end by 2 bases, with 12 bases between. For the CDR3, the DNA is TGTGCCAGCAGTGAAGCATGGTCGGGGGTCACAGATACGCAGTATTTT. Protein sequence: CASSEAWSGVTDTQYF.

This chain joins TRBV30 and TRBJ2-1, with D perhaps TRBD2 (5 bases). V dropped 0 bases and J dropped 12 bases, with 12 bases sitting between them. Per germline, CDR1 GTSNPN and CDR2 SVGIG (reference sequence). The CDR3 is 12 amino acids. CDR3 residues: CAWSVYGGMQFF. CDR3 in DNA: TGTGCCTGGAGTGTATACGGAGGAATGCAGTTCTTC.

This sequence joins TRBV30 and TRBJ1-2; D gene ambiguous. The CDR3 covers 9 residues. The V and J ends lost 7 bases and 6 bases respectively, with 6 bases between them. In germline, CDR1 is GTSNPN, CDR2 SVGIG (reference sequence). This chain's CDR3 is CASSHGYTF. CDR3 DNA: TGTGCCTCTTCGCATGGCTACACCTTC.

V usage is TRBV21-1 and J usage is TRBJ1-2. TRBV21-1 is a known pseudogene. There are 14 residues in the CDR3. For the CDR3, the DNA is TGTGCCAGCAGCAAAGGAAGGGAGTACTATGGCTACACCTTC. Amino acids: CASSKGREYYGYTF.

This clone was detected only a few times. The chain couples TRBV28 to TRBJ2-4, with a weak D call TRBD2 (5 bases). V was trimmed by 3 bases and J by 5 bases, leaving 5 bases between them. This CDR3 has 12 residues. Germline assignment: CDR1 MDHEN and CDR2 SYDVKM. The CDR3 here is CASSFGENIQYF. The CDR3 nucleotides are TGTGCCAGCAGTTTCGGGGAAAACATTCAGTACTTC.

This chain uses TRBV5-6 with TRBJ2-1; 11 bases are a match to TRBD1. V trimming: 3 bases; J trimming: 8 bases; junction bases outside the gene matches: 10. CDR1 and CDR2 (germline): SGHDT, YYEEEE. The CDR3 runs to 16 residues. CDR3 region: CASSSGTGGSYDEQFF. CDR3 DNA sequence: TGTGCCAGCAGCTCCGGGACAGGGGGTAGCTATGATGAGCAGTTCTTC.

This chain connects TRBV7-9 to TRBJ2-5; the D is unclear. The CDR3 sequence is 15 residues long. V was cut by 5 bases and J by 1 base, with 14 bases left in between. Germline CDR1 SEHNR, CDR2 FQNEAQ (reference sequence). In nucleotides, the CDR3 is TGTGCCAGCAGCCTCCTAGACCCGAGCCAAGAGACCCAGTACTTC. It encodes CASSLLDPSQETQYF. The whole variable domain, remainder taken from reference TRBV7-9 and TRBJ2-5, is DTGVSQNPRHKITKRGQNVTFRCDPISEHNRLYWYRQTLGQGPEFLTYFQNEAQLEKSRLLSDRFSAERPKGSFSTLEIQRTEQGDSAMYLCASSLLDPSQETQYFGPGTRLLVL.

The J gene is TRBJ2-7, the V gene TRBV30; tentatively, D is TRBD2 (5 bases). Per germline, CDR1 GTSNPN and CDR2 SVGIG (reference sequence). V shed 0 bases and J shed 5 bases, with 8 bases lying between them. The CDR3 sequence is 12 residues long. CDR3: CAWSVLGNEQYF. CDR3 nucleotide sequence: TGTGCCTGGAGTGTACTAGGTAACGAGCAGTACTTC.

This clone was seen only a few times. This chain connects TRBV5-6 to TRBJ2-5, with D maybe TRBD1 (6 bases). The CDR3 runs 14 residues. Per germline, CDR1 SGHDT and CDR2 YYEEEE. Trimming shortened V by 0 bases and J by 3 bases, and 9 bases separated the two germline ends. The CDR3 DNA reads TGTGCCAGCAGCTTGGTCGGACAGAAAGAGACCCAGTACTTC. Protein: CASSLVGQKETQYF.

The chain recombines TRBV21-1 with TRBJ1-5; the table assigns TRBD1, which was not confirmed against the DNA. TRBV21-1 is a pseudogene locus. The CDR3 extends over 15 amino acids. CDR3 DNA: TGTGCCAGCAGCAACCAGGGACAGTCTTATCAGCCCCAGCATTTT. It yields the protein CASSNQGQSYQPQHF.

This chain uses TRBV30 with TRBJ1-1; no reliable D call. The CDR3 extends over 13 amino acids. CDR1 and CDR2 from the germline V gene are GTSNPN and SVGIG (reference sequence). V lost 2 bases and J 4 bases, leaving 11 bases between the germline ends. The CDR3 bases are TGTGCCTGGAGTATGTCGGTCCCCACTGAAGCTTTCTTT. Its translation: CAWSMSVPTEAFF.

This clone was recorded a few times. The chain uses TRBV29-1 and TRBJ1-4, with a tentative D call TRBD1 (6 bases). The germline V and J ends were trimmed by 4 bases and 4 bases, with 10 bases remaining between them. Germline-derived CDR1 and CDR2 are SQVTM and ANQGSEA. The CDR3 extends over 13 amino acids. CDR3 sequence reads: CSVVDRLNEKLFF. For the CDR3, the DNA is TGCAGCGTTGTAGACAGGCTTAATGAAAAACTGTTTTTT.

The V gene is TRBV30, the J gene TRBJ2-5; D not resolved. The V end lost 0 bases, the J end lost 4 bases, and 9 bases lay between the germline ends. CDR1 is GTSNPN, CDR2 SVGIG, per germline (reference sequence). The CDR3 has 13 amino acids. The CDR3 protein is CAWSVDTPETQYF. In DNA form, the CDR3 reads TGTGCCTGGAGTGTAGATACGCCAGAGACCCAGTACTTC.

This clone was detected only a few times. The chain couples TRBV29-1 to TRBJ2-3; TRBD2 aligns across 8 bases. CDR3 size: 16 residues. Trimming took 0 bases from V and 5 from J; bases not matched to a gene: 10. Looked up from germline, CDR1 is SQVTM and CDR2 is ANQGSEA. The CDR3 reads CSVEDVAGGAVDTQYF. CDR3 bases: TGCAGCGTTGAAGACGTTGCCGGGGGGGCAGTAGATACGCAGTATTTT.

The J gene is TRBJ1-5, the V gene TRBV27, with 9 bases aligning to TRBD1. V lost 3 bases to trimming and J lost 3 bases; unmatched junction nucleotides: 6. Germline CDR1 MNHEY, CDR2 SMNVEV (reference sequence). CDR3 size: 16 residues. This CDR3 is CASSLMGQGDNQPQHF. CDR3 nucleotide sequence: TGTGCCAGCAGTTTGATGGGACAGGGAGACAATCAGCCCCAGCATTTT.

The CDR3 is CAWTGGGPNTDTQYF. DNA for the CDR3: TGTGCCTGGACAGGAGGGGGTCCCAACACAGATACGCAGTATTTT. The rearrangement uses TRBV30 and TRBJ2-3; the D gene could be TRBD1 or TRBD2 (6 bases each). The CDR3 has 15 amino acids. The V end lost 4 bases, the J end lost 2 bases, and 16 bases lay between the germline ends. Germline V gene lookup returns CDR1 GTSNPN and CDR2 SVGIG (reference sequence).

V usage is TRBV6-6 and J usage is TRBJ2-6; D remains unclear. Between the trimmed V and J ends, which lost 2 bases and 2 bases, there was a span of 7 bases. CDR1 and CDR2 (germline): MNHNY, SVGAGI (reference sequence). The CDR3 runs 15 residues. The CDR3 sequence: CASSYHPPGANVLTF. DNA for the CDR3: TGTGCCAGCAGTTACCATCCGCCTGGGGCCAACGTCCTGACTTTC.

The V gene is TRBV13, the J gene TRBJ1-2; D is ambiguous. The CDR3 length is 14 residues. V lost 0 bases to trimming and J lost 3 bases, with 8 bases between them. The germline V gene has CDR1 PRHDT and CDR2 FYEKMQ (reference sequence). Written as DNA, the CDR3 is TGTGCCAGCAGCTTAGGGAGGGCTGACTATGGCTACACCTTC. As protein: CASSLGRADYGYTF.

The J gene is TRBJ1-1, the V gene TRBV30; D is unresolved. Per the germline V gene, CDR1 is GTSNPN and CDR2 is SVGIG (reference sequence). The V end lost 3 bases, the J end lost 1 base, and 18 bases lay between the germline ends. The CDR3 spans 16 residues. CDR3 in amino acids: CAWSPLKVEGNTEAFF. CDR3 DNA sequence: TGTGCCTGGAGCCCCCTTAAGGTGGAGGGGAACACTGAAGCTTTCTTT.

In the case of this clone: Within the sample, other DNA sequences also encode this same CDR3. The CDR3 here is CASRGAYEQYF. The CDR3 DNA reads as TGTGCCAGCAGGGGGGCGTACGAGCAGTACTTC. This sequence joins TRBV2 and TRBJ2-7, with D possibly being TRBD1 (6 bases). There are 11 residues in the CDR3. V was trimmed by 6 bases and J by 4 bases, leaving 7 bases between them. CDR1 and CDR2 from the germline V gene are SNHLY and FYNNEI.

V is TRBV30 and J is TRBJ1-2; D remains ambiguous. The germline gives CDR1 GTSNPN, CDR2 SVGIG (reference sequence). The CDR3 extends over 13 amino acids. V lost 0 bases to trimming and J lost 2 bases, with 7 bases between them. Here the CDR3 reads CAWSVEPNYGYTF. The CDR3 DNA reads as TGTGCCTGGAGTGTTGAACCGAACTATGGCTACACCTTC.

The V call is TRBV4-1, the J call TRBJ2-7; a possible D gene is TRBD1 (5 bases). V lost 0 bases to trimming and J lost 3 bases, with 9 bases between them. Germline CDR1 is MGHRA and CDR2 is YSYEKL. This CDR3 has 14 amino acids. The CDR3 DNA reads TGCGCCAGCAGCCAAGACCAGGGCGACTACGAGCAGTACTTC. Protein product: CASSQDQGDYEQYF.